This T cell receptor beta chain derives from a study of CD8 T cells in ankylosing spondylitis. Overall study results and limits: Made up of roughly 8 highly homologous variants, a TCR beta motif appeared characteristic of ankylosing spondylitis blood.

The sample holds a few counts of this clonotype. The antigen remains undetermined. V gave up 3 bases and J gave up 5 bases, with 17 bases separating them. The germline CDR1 and CDR2 sequences are SGHRS and YFSETQ. This CDR3 is built from 15 residues. Making use of molecular barcodes, quantitative 5'-RACE generated TCR beta libraries. TCRdb reanalysed the 5' RACE reads using MiXCR and keeps one entry per CDR3 protein. The sample includes 700,000 to 1,000,000 distinct CDR3 sequences, about 11% of them seen just once. The V and J genes are TRBV5-1 and TRBJ1-1; TRBD1 is a possible D gene (6 bases). Sequenced material: blood, either unsorted or a sorted T cell fraction (not recorded which). This receptor was taken from a male donor with ankylosing spondylitis. CDR3 nucleotides: TGCGCCAGCAGCTCCACGACAGACAGGTCGACTGAAGCTTTCTTT. Translating gives CASSSTTDRSTEAFF.